The 2 T cell receptor beta chains below were found in one sample sequenced in a study of control samples from healthy donors and cancer patients. Profiled with immunoSEQ multiplex PCR; TCRdb holds only in-frame clones, not every one. The data contain nearly 40,000 clones, 80% to 95% of them singletons. Sequencing was done on a sample of blood. These receptors came from a woman aged 50 to 65 in good health.

This chain uses TRBV27 with TRBJ1-6, with TRBD1 matching 10 bases. Germline V gene sequence: CDR1 MNHEY, CDR2 SMNVEV (reference sequence). CDR3 size: 14 residues. The V segment lost 6 bases and the J segment 7 bases; nucleotides outside the gene matches: 3. In nucleotides, the CDR3 is TGTGCCAGCAGCTCGGGACAGGGGAATTCACCCCTCCACTTT. It is translated as CASSSGQGNSPLHF.

The chain is built from TRBV5-1 and TRBJ1-3; no clear D gene. V gave up 0 bases and J gave up 4 bases, with 5 bases separating them. Germline assignment: CDR1 SGHRS and CDR2 YFSETQ. The CDR3 is made up of 13 amino acids. The CDR3 here is CASSLEVGNTIYF. For the CDR3, the DNA is TGCGCCAGCAGCTTGGAAGTGGGAAACACCATATATTTT.